The clone carrying this TCR beta chain occurred a few times. Germline and junction disagree at one end, which may indicate a read error. The data originate from a study of blood T cells in healthy people across ages. A second 7 to 11 cycle PCR used barcoded and J-beta primers. TCRdb re-analysed the 5' RACE reads in MiXCR, keeping a single row per CDR3 protein. The sample lists 800,000 to 950,000 distinct CDR3 sequences; roughly 29% were seen once. Germline V gene data show CDR1 as MDHEN and CDR2 as SYDVKM. CDR3 length: 16 residues. The same data also contributed to another study, on T cells of mothers and their children.

Sequenced input: blood. The V call is TRBV28, the J call TRBJ2-3; D is perhaps TRBD2 (5 bases). This TCR derives from a woman in her forties in good health. The CDR3 DNA is TGTGCCGGCAGTTTAACTAGGGCCCCTAGCACAGATACGCAGTATTTT. Protein product: CAGSLTRAPSTDTQYF.